This T cell receptor (beta chain) is from a study of cytomegalovirus exposure and HLA in healthy donors. Overall study context: A previous analysis identified about 110 million unique TCR beta sequences derived from about 180 million T cells. General study points: In a later analysis, a missense DCLRE1C variant was linked to TCR beta V- and J-gene trimming. In a later analysis, specific HLA alleles were associated with 15,000 to 20,000 TCR beta sequences at a 0.05 false discovery rate. Overall, roughly 150 TCR beta chains were annotated as cytomegalovirus-associated.

As for this clone: Antigen unknown. Other DNA sequences in this specimen translate into the identical CDR3.

13 Jbeta primers and 60 Vbeta primers were used for the PCR. Libraries were prepared by immunoSEQ multiplex PCR; TCRdb keeps only in-frame clonotypes and omits some of them. The sample lists roughly 160,000 clones, approximately 79% occurring once. The TCR sequence derives from a male donor in good health and CMV-seronegative. The material sequenced was PBMCs.

CDR3 nucleotides: TGTGCCATCAGTGAAGGACAGGGGGCAGATACGCAGTATTTT. It specifies CAISEGQGADTQYF. The V call is TRBV10-3, the J call TRBJ2-3; 10 bases are a match to TRBD1. Germline trimming cut 3 bases from V and 4 bases from J; bases unmatched to any gene: 1. Germline CDR1 reads ENHRY; CDR2 reads SYGVKD. This CDR3 has 14 residues.